The 3 T cell receptor beta chains presented below share a single source sample, sequenced in a study of Graves' ophthalmopathy and Graves' hyperthyroidism. Amplified TCR beta CDR3 regions were obtained using RNA transcripts as template. Second-round multiplex PCR followed a first-round RT-PCR using HTBI primers. TCRdb redid the calling of the multiplex PCR reads with MiXCR, one entry per CDR3 protein. The repertoire holds over a million distinct CDR3 sequences, with less than 45% as singletons. Material for sequencing was peripheral blood or thyroid tissue (not recorded which). The receptors originated from an adult man with Graves' hyperthyroidism.

The DNA for the CDR3 is TGTGCCAGCAGCCGGACGGTGGGGCGGCACGAGCAGTACTTC. This gives the protein CASSRTVGRHEQYF. V usage is TRBV7-2 and J usage is TRBJ2-7; TRBD1 is a possible D gene (5 bases). Trimming pared 5 bases from V and 5 bases from J, leaving 16 bases between. The CDR3 extends over 14 amino acids. Germline V gene sequence: CDR1 SGHTA, CDR2 FQGNSA.

This chain uses TRBV20-1 with TRBJ1-4, with a weak D call TRBD1 (6 bases). The CDR3 is 13 residues long. Germline values: CDR1 DFQATT, CDR2 SNEGSKA (reference sequence). V shed 6 bases and J shed 15 bases, with 23 bases lying between them. CDR3 protein: CSAARGQRRTLFF. CDR3 nucleotide sequence: TGCAGTGCCGCGCGGGGGCAGCGGAGAACATTGTTTTTT.

This clonotype was counted ten times or more. The chain uses TRBV10-1 and TRBJ2-5; D call uncertain. Trimming cost V 3 bases and J 3 bases, with 8 bases left between them. Germline V gene lookup returns CDR1 WNHNN and CDR2 SYGVQD (reference sequence). CDR3 length: 13 residues. CDR3 DNA sequence: TGCGCCAGCAGTGACCGGCCAGAAGAGACCCAGTACTTC. Encoded protein: CASSDRPEETQYF.